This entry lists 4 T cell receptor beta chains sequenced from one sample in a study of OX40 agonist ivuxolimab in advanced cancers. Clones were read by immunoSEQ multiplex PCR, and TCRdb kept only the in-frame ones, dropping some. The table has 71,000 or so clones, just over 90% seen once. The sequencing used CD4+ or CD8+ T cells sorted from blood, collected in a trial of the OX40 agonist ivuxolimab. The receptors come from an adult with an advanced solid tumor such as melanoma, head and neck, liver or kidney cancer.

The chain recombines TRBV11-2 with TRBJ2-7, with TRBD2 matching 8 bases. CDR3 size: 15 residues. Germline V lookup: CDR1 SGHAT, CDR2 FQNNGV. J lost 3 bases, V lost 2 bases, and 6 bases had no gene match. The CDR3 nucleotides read TGTGCCAGCAGCTTAACCAGCGGGAGTCTCTACGAGCAGTACTTC. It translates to CASSLTSGSLYEQYF.

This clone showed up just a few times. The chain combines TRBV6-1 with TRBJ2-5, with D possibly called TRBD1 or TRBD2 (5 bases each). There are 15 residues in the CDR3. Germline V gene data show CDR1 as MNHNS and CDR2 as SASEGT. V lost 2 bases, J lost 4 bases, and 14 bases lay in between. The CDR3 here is CASSERWGRVETQYF. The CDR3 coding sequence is TGTGCCAGCAGTGAAAGGTGGGGACGGGTAGAGACCCAGTACTTC.

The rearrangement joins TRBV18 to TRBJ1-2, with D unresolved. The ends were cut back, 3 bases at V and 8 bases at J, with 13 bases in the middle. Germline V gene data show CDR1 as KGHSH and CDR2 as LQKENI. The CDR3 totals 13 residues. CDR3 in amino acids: CASSPGGVVGYTF. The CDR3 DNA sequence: TGTGCCAGCTCACCCGGCGGGGTGGTAGGCTACACCTTC.

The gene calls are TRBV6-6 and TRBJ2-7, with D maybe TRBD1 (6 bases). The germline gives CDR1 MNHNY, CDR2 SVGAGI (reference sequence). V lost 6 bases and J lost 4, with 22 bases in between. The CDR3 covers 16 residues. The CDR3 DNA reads TGTGCCAGCAGCCCCCCTCCAGGGGACGGAAGGTACGAGCAGTACTTC. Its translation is CASSPPPGDGRYEQYF.